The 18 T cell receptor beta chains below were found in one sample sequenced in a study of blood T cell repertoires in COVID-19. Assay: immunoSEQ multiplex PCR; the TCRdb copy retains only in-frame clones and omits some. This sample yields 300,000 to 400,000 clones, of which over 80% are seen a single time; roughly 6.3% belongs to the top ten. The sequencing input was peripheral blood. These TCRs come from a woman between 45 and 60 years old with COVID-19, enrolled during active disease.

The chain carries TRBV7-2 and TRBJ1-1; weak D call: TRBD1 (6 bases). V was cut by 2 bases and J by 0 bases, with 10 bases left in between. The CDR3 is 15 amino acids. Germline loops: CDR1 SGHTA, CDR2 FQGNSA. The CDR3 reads CASSLLGTLNTEAFF. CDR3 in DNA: TGTGCCAGCAGCTTACTAGGGACATTGAACACTGAAGCTTTCTTT.

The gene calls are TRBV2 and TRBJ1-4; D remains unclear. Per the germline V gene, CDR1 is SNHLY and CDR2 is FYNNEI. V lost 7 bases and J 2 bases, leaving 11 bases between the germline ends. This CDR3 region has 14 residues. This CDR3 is CASTGVRTNEKLFF. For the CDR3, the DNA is TGTGCCAGCACCGGGGTTAGGACTAATGAAAAACTGTTTTTT.

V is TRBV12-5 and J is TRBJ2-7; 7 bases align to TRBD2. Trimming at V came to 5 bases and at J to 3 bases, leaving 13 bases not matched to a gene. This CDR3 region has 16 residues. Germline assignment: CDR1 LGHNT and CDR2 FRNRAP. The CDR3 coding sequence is TGTGCTAGTGGTGGAGCGGGAATGGGCCTGTACTACGAGCAGTACTTC. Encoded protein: CASGGAGMGLYYEQYF.

CDR3 loop: CASSQGAGLAGGPKDTQYF. The DNA for the CDR3 is TGCGCCAGCAGCCAAGGGGCGGGACTAGCGGGAGGGCCTAAAGATACGCAGTATTTT. The J gene is TRBJ2-3, the V gene TRBV4-1; 16 bases are shared with TRBD2. The CDR3 covers 19 residues. With V trimmed by 1 base and J by 5 bases, 9 bases remained unmatched. Germline V gives CDR1 MGHRA, CDR2 YSYEKL.

CDR3 protein: CASSQDPAGGREQFF. Here the CDR3 DNA reads TGCGCCAGCAGCCAAGATCCCGCGGGAGGGAGGGAGCAGTTCTTC. The V gene is TRBV4-1, the J gene TRBJ2-1; 9 bases map to TRBD2. CDR3 size: 15 residues. Per germline, CDR1 MGHRA and CDR2 YSYEKL. V lost 0 bases to trimming and J lost 10 bases; unmatched junction nucleotides: 7.

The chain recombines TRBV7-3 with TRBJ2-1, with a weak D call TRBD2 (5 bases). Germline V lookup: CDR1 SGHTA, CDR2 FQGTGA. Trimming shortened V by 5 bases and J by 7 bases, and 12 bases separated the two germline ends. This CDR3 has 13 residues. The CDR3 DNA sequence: TGTGCCAGCAGCCCCCAACCGGGGAATGAGCAGTTCTTC. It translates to CASSPQPGNEQFF.

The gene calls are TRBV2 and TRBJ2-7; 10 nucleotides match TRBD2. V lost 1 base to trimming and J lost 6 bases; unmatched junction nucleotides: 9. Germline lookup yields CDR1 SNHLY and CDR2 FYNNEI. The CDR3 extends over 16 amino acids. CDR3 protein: CASSEGRLAGVREQYF. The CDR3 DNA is TGTGCCAGCAGTGAAGGTCGCCTAGCGGGAGTACGCGAGCAGTACTTC.

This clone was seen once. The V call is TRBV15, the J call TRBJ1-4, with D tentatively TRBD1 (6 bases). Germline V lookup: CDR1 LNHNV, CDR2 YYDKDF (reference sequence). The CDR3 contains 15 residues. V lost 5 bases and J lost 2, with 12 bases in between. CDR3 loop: CATSVITGTNEKLFF. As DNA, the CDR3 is TGTGCCACCAGCGTGATTACAGGGACTAATGAAAAACTGTTTTTT.

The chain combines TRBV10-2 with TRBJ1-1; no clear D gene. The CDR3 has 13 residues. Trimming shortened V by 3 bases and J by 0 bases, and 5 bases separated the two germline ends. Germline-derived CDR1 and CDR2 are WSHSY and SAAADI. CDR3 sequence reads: CASSEGVNTEAFF. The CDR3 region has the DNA TGCGCCAGCAGTGAAGGAGTGAACACTGAAGCTTTCTTT.

The CDR3 region is CASRKDRGVPEKLFF. The CDR3 bases are TGTGCCAGTAGGAAAGACAGGGGAGTCCCTGAAAAACTGTTTTTT. This chain uses TRBV19 with TRBJ1-4, with 8 bases fitting TRBD1. The germline V gene encodes CDR1 LNHDA and CDR2 SQIVND (reference sequence). The CDR3 is made up of 15 amino acids. After removal of 6 bases from V and 7 bases from J, the junction contained 10 bases not matched to a gene.

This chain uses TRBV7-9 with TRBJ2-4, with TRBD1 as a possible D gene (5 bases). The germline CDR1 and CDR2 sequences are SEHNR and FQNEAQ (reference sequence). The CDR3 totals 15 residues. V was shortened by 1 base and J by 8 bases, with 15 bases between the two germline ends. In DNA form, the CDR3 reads TGTGCCAGCAGCTTAGGGGGCCTGGGGCAATACATTCAGTACTTC. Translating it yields CASSLGGLGQYIQYF.

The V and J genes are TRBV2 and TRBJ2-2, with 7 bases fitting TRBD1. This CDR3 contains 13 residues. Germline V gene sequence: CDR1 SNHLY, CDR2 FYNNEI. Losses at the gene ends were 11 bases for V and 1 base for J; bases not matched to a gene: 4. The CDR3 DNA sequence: TGTGCCCGTGGACAGGTGAACACCGGGGAGCTGTTTTTT. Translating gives CARGQVNTGELFF.

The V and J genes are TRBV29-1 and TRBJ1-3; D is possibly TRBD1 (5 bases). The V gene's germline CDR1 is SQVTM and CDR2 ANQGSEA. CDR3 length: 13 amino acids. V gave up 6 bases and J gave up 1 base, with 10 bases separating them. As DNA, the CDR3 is TGCAGCGTCTTGACAGAGTCTGGAAACACCATATATTTT. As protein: CSVLTESGNTIYF.

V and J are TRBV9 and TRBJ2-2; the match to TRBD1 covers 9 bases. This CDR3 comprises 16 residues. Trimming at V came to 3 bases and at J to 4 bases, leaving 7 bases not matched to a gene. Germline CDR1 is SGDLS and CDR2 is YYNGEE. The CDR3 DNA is TGTGCCAGCAGCGGGTACAGGGGGCAGTCCACCGGGGAGCTGTTTTTT. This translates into CASSGYRGQSTGELFF.

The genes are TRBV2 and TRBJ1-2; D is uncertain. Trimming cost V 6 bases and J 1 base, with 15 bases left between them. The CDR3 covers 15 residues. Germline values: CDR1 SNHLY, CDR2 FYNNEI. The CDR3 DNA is TGTGCCAGCAGCCCTTCGTCGGGGAGTAACTATGGCTACACCTTC. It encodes CASSPSSGSNYGYTF.

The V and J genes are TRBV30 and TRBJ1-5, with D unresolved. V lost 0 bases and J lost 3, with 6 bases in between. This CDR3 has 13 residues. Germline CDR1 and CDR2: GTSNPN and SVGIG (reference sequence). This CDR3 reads CAWSVRDNQPQHF. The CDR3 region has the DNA TGTGCCTGGAGTGTACGGGACAATCAGCCCCAGCATTTT.

The CDR3 loop is CASSRLTSGRWDTQYF. CDR3 bases: TGTGCCAGCAGCCGCCTAACTAGCGGGAGATGGGATACGCAGTATTTT. The V and J genes are TRBV7-2 and TRBJ2-3, with 11 bases lining up with TRBD2. CDR3 length: 16 amino acids. The germline CDR1 and CDR2 sequences are SGHTA and FQGNSA. The ends lost 5 bases at V and 6 bases at J; junction bases unmatched: 10.

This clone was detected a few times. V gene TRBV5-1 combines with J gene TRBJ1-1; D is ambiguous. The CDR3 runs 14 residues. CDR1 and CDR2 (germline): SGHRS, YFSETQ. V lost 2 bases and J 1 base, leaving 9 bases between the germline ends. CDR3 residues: CASSFGDRNTEAFF. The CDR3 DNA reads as TGCGCCAGCAGCTTCGGAGATAGGAACACTGAAGCTTTCTTT.